These T cell receptor beta chains were read from a single sample in a study of blood T cell repertoires in COVID-19. Clones were read by immunoSEQ multiplex PCR, and TCRdb kept only the in-frame ones, dropping some. There are almost 300,000 clones in the sample; around nine tenths occur only once, and 1.3% lies in the top ten. The sample was peripheral blood. The receptor source for this set is a man aged 65 to 85 with acute or convalescent COVID-19. Both conserved end residues are part of each CDR3. D genes are given only for firm matches. Expanded clones are given a class, and other clones once, few, many or no size at all.

TRBJ2-7	TRBV24-1	-	-	TGTGCCACCAGTGATTTGGACAGACCCTACGAGCAGTACTTC	CATSDLDRPYEQYF
TRBJ2-2	TRBV4-2	TRBD1	-	TGTGCCAGCAGTATACAGGGGGAAGACACCGGGGAGCTGTTTTTT	CASSIQGEDTGELFF
TRBJ1-1	TRBV5-5	-	-	TGTGCCAGCAGCTTCGGGGTTTTGGGCACTGAAGCTTTCTTT	CASSFGVLGTEAFF
TRBJ1-4	TRBV5-1	TRBD1	-	TGCGCCAGCAGCTTGGCTTCTGAGACAGGGGATGAAAAACTGTTTTTT	CASSLASETGDEKLFF
TRBJ1-4	TRBV14	-	-	TGTGCCAGCAGCCAAGAAGTGGGGAGGCAGCCCTTGTCATTT	CASSQEVGRQPLSF
TRBJ1-6	TRBV5-5	-	-	TGTGCCAGCAGCTTGAGCCTAAATTCACCCCTCCACTTT	CASSLSLNSPLHF
TRBJ1-6	TRBV9	-	-	TGTGCCAGCAGCGCGACGGGTTCCTTTAATTCACCCCTCCACTTT	CASSATGSFNSPLHF
TRBJ2-7	TRBV7-9	-	-	TGTGCCAGCAGCTTCACAGGGACCACCCTTCTCGAGCAGTACTTC	CASSFTGTTLLEQYF
TRBJ2-7	TRBV6-5	TRBD1	few	TGTGCCAGCAAGGACGGACAGGGGGCAACCTACGAGCAGTACTTC	CASKDGQGATYEQYF
TRBJ1-1	TRBV18	-	-	TGTGCCAGCTCACCGGGGGGGACATTAGGGGACACTGAAGCTTTCTTT	CASSPGGTLGDTEAFF
TRBJ2-5	TRBV5-1	TRBD2	-	TGCGCCAGCAGCTTGGTAGCGGGGGGGCCAGAGACCCAGTACTTC	CASSLVAGGPETQYF
TRBJ2-3	TRBV3-1/TRBV3-2	TRBD2	-	TGTGCCAGCAGCCATGGCGGGGGGGCAACAGATACGCAGTATTTT	CASSHGGGATDTQYF
TRBJ2-7	TRBV20-1	TRBD2	few	TGCAGTGCTAGTTTCGGCGGGAGCTACGAGCAGTACTTC	CSASFGGSYEQYF
TRBJ2-7	TRBV3-1/TRBV3-2	-	-	TGTGCCAGCAGTCGTAGTACAGGGTTGGGCGAGCAGTACTTC	CASSRSTGLGEQYF
TRBJ1-6	TRBV28	TRBD1	-	TGTGCCAGCAGAAGACAGGGGAATAATTCACCCCTCCACTTT	CASRRQGNNSPLHF
TRBJ1-1	TRBV12-3/TRBV12-4	-	-	TGTGCCAGCAGGCGCGAGAACACTGAAGCTTTCTTT	CASRRENTEAFF
TRBJ2-7	TRBV29-1	TRBD2	-	TGCAGCGTTATGACTAGCGGGAGCTCCTACGAGCAGTACTTC	CSVMTSGSSYEQYF
TRBJ2-3	TRBV9	TRBD2	many	TGTGCCAGCAGCGTAGGGACTAGCGGGAGGGCAGATACGCAGTATTTT	CASSVGTSGRADTQYF
TRBJ2-7	TRBV6-2/TRBV6-3	-	-	TGTGCCAGCAGTTACGGTCCAGCGGTAAAGCAGTACTTC	CASSYGPAVKQYF
TRBJ1-2	TRBV28	-	-	TGTGCCAGCAGCACTCCAGGGGCGGGTTCTAACTATGGCTACACCTTC	CASSTPGAGSNYGYTF
TRBJ2-1	TRBV12-3/TRBV12-4	TRBD1	-	TGTGCCAGCAGCCGGGACAGTAAGTTCTTC	CASSRDSKFF
TRBJ1-3	TRBV6-2/TRBV6-3	-	-	TGTGCCAGCAGTGTCAACCTGAAGCACCGAAGCTCTGGAAACACCATATATTTT	CASSVNLKHRSSGNTIYF
TRBJ2-7	TRBV6-2/TRBV6-3	-	few	TGTGCCAGCAGTTACAGGAGGGAGCAGTACTTC	CASSYRREQYF
TRBJ2-5	TRBV10-3	-	-	TGTGCCATCAGCCCTGGAGAGCTCCAAGAGACCCAGTACTTC	CAISPGELQETQYF
TRBJ2-7	TRBV7-8	-	-	TGTGCCAGCAGCTTAGGACGGGATGAGCAGTACTTC	CASSLGRDEQYF
TRBJ2-3	TRBV7-9	-	-	TGTGCCAGCAGCTTCATATTGGCAGGCACAGATACGCAGTATTTT	CASSFILAGTDTQYF
TRBJ1-3	TRBV5-3	TRBD1	-	TGTGCCAGAAGACCATATAGACCGGACAGGGTTACTGGAAACACCATATATTTT	CARRPYRPDRVTGNTIYF
TRBJ2-3	TRBV3-1/TRBV3-2	TRBD2	-	TGTGCCAGCAGCCAAGATCTAGCGGGAGGTGGAGATACGCAGTATTTT	CASSQDLAGGGDTQYF
TRBJ2-6	TRBV5-4	-	-	TGTGCCAGCAGCTTCGGGGGCTCTGGGGCCAACGTCCTGACTTTC	CASSFGGSGANVLTF
TRBJ2-3	TRBV9	TRBD2	-	TGTGCCAGCAGCGTAGCACTAGCGGAATACACAGATACGCAGTATTTT	CASSVALAEYTDTQYF
TRBJ1-2	TRBV7-3	TRBD1	-	TGTGCCAGATTGATGGAGGACAGGGCAGGGGAGTATGGCTACACCTTC	CARLMEDRAGEYGYTF
TRBJ2-3	TRBV5-6	-	-	TGTGCCAGCAGCCCCGGGACTCTAAGCACAGATACGCAGTATTTT	CASSPGTLSTDTQYF
TRBJ2-1	TRBV11-3	-	-	TGTGCCAGCAGCTTACGGATTAGTGGGAGTTACTCCTACAATGAGCAGTTCTTC	CASSLRISGSYSYNEQFF
TRBJ1-5	TRBV19	-	once	TGTGCCAGTAGTATAGACAGGATACATAGCAATCAGCCCCAGCATTTT	CASSIDRIHSNQPQHF
TRBJ2-2	TRBV30	-	-	TGTGCCTGGAGTTTAGTAACCGGGGAGCTGTTTTTT	CAWSLVTGELFF
TRBJ1-4	TRBV24-1	-	once	TGTGCCACCAGTGATTACCAGGGTGAACTGTTTTTT	CATSDYQGELFF
TRBJ2-1	TRBV7-8	TRBD1	-	TGTGCCAGCCGCCTCGGGACAGGCTACAATGAGCAGTTCTTC	CASRLGTGYNEQFF
TRBJ2-1	TRBV28	-	few	TGTGCCAGCAGTTTTAGGGGTTTACCCACCAATGAGCAGTTCTTC	CASSFRGLPTNEQFF
TRBJ1-2	TRBV4-3	TRBD1	-	TGCGCCAGCAGCCAAGAGACAGGGCGAAACTATGGCTACACCTTC	CASSQETGRNYGYTF
TRBJ2-2	TRBV5-1	TRBD2	-	TGCGCCACTGCGACTAGCGGAACTCACACCGGGGAGCTGTTTTTT	CATATSGTHTGELFF
TRBJ1-4	TRBV28	TRBD1	-	TGTGCCAGCAGTTTATTGGCAGGGGGTAGTGAAAAACTGTTTTTT	CASSLLAGGSEKLFF
TRBJ2-5	TRBV30	-	-	TGTGCCTGGAGTGTATATGCGGGCAGACGAGAAAAAGAGACCCAGTACTTC	CAWSVYAGRREKETQYF
TRBJ2-2	TRBV19	-	-	TGTGCCAGTAGCCGTGGAGCGAACACCGGGGAGCTGTTTTTT	CASSRGANTGELFF
TRBJ2-3	TRBV30	-	-	TGTGCCTGGAGTTCACTTGGCACAGATACGCAGTATTTT	CAWSSLGTDTQYF
TRBJ1-1	TRBV5-6	-	-	TGTGCCAGCAGCTTCGAGCACACTGAAGCTTTCTTT	CASSFEHTEAFF
TRBJ2-1	TRBV7-2	TRBD2	-	TGTGCCAGCAGCCCGGGACTAGCGTACAATGAGCAGTTCTTC	CASSPGLAYNEQFF
TRBJ2-5	TRBV2	TRBD1	-	TGTGCCAGCAGTGGGACAGGAGAGACCCAGTACTTC	CASSGTGETQYF